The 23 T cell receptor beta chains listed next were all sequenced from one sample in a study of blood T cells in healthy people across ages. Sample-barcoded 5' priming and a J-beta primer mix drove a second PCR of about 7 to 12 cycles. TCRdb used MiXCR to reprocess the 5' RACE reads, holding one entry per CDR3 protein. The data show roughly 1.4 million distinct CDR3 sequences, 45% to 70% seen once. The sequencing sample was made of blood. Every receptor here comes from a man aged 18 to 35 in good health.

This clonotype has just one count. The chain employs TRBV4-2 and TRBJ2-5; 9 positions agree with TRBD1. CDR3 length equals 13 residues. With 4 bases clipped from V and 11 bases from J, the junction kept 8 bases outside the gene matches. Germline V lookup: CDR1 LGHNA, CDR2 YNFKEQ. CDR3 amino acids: CASSRGTGWEQYF. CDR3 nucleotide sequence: TGTGCCAGCAGCCGAGGGACAGGGTGGGAGCAGTACTTC.

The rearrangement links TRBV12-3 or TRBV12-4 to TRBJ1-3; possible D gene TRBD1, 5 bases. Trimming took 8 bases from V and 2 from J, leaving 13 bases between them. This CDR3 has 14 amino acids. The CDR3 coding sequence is TGTGCCAGCTCAAACCCAGGGCCTGGAAACACCATATATTTT. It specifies CASSNPGPGNTIYF.

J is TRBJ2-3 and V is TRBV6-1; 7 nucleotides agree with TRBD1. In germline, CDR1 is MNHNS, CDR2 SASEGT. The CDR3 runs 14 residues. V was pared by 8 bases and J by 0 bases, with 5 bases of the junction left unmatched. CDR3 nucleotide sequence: TGTGCCAGCCGGGGACAGATCAGCACAGATACGCAGTATTTT. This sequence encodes CASRGQISTDTQYF.

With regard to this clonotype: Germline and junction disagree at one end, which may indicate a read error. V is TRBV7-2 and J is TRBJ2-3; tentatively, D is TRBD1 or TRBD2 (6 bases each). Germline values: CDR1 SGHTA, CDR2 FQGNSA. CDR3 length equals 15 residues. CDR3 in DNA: TGTCCCAGCAGCTTAGACGGAGGGGGAGCAGATACGCAGTATTTT. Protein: CPSSLDGGGADTQYF.

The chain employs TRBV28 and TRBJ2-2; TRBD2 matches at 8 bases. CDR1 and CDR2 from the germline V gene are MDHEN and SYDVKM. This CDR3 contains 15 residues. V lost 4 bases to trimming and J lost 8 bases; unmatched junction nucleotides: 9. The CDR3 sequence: CASSSLAGSAGELFF. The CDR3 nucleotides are TGTGCCAGCAGTTCATTAGCGGGAAGTGCAGGGGAGCTGTTTTTT.

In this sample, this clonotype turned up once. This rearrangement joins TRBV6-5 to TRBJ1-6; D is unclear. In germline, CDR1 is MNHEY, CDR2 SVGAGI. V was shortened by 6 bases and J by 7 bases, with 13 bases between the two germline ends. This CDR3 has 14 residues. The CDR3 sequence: CASRARSLNSPLHF. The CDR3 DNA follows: TGTGCCAGCAGGGCCCGCAGTCTAAATTCACCCCTCCACTTT.

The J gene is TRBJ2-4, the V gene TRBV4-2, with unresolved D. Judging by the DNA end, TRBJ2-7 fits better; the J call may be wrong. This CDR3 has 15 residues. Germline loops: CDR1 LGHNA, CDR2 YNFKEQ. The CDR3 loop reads CASSQDISRALEQYF. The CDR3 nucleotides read TGTGCCAGCAGCCAAGACATCAGCCGAGCACTCGAGCAGTACTTC.

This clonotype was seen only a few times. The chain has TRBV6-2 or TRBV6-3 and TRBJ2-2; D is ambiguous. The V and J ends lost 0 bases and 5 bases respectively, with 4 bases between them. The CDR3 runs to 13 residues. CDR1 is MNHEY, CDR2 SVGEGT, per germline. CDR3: CASSYSGTGELFF. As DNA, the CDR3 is TGTGCCAGCAGTTACTCGGGGACCGGGGAGCTGTTTTTT.

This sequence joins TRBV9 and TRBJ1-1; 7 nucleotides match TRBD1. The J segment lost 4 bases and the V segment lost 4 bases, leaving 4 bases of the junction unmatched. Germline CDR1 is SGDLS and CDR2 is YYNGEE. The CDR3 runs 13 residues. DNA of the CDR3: TGTGCCAGCAGCACAGGGGAGGGCACTGAAGCTTTCTTT. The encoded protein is CASSTGEGTEAFF.

The CDR3 reads CASSPGGDTYNEQFF. CDR3 DNA sequence: TGCGCCAGCAGCCCGGGGGGGGATACCTACAATGAGCAGTTCTTC. This chain links TRBV5-1 with TRBJ2-1, with 8 bases that match TRBD2. CDR1 and CDR2 from the germline V gene are SGHRS and YFSETQ. The J segment lost 2 bases and the V segment lost 4 bases, leaving 5 bases of the junction unmatched. The CDR3 runs to 15 residues.

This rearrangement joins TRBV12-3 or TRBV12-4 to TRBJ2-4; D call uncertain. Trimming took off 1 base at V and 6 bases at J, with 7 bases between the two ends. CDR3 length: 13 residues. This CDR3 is CASSLGPGNIQYF. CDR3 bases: TGTGCCAGCAGTTTAGGTCCGGGAAACATTCAGTACTTC.

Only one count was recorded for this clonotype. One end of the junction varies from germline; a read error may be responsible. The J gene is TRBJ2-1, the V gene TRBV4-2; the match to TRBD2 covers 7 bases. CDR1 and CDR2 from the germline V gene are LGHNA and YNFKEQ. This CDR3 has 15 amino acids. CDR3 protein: CARSHLGLGDNEQFF. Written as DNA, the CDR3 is TGTGCCAGAAGCCATCTAGGACTAGGCGACAATGAGCAGTTCTTC.

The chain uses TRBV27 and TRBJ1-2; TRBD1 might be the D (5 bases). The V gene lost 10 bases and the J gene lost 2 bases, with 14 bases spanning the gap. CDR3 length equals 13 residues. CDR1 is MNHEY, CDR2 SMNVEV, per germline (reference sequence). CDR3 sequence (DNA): TGTGCCACCGCAGCAGGGTCAAACTATGGCTACACCTTC. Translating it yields CATAAGSNYGYTF.

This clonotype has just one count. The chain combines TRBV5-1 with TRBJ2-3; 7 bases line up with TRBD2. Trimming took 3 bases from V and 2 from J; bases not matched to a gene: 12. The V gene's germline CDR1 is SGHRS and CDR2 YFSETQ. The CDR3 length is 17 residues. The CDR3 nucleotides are TGCGCCAGCAGCTCCACTCCTCAGCGGGGATACACAGATACGCAGTATTTT. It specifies CASSSTPQRGYTDTQYF. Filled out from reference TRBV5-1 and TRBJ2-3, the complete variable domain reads KAGVTQTPRYLIKTRGQQVTLSCSPISGHRSVSWYQQTPGQGLQFLFEYFSETQRNKGNFPGRFSGRQFSNSRSEMNVSTLELGDSALYLCASSSTPQRGYTDTQYFGPGTRLTVL.

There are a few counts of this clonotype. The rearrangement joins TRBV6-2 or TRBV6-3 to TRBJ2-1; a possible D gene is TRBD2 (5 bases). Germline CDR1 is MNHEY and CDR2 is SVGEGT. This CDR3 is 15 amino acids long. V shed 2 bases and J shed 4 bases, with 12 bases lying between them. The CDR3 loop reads CASSYAGPGYNEQFF. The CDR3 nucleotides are TGTGCCAGCAGTTACGCCGGACCGGGATACAATGAGCAGTTCTTC.

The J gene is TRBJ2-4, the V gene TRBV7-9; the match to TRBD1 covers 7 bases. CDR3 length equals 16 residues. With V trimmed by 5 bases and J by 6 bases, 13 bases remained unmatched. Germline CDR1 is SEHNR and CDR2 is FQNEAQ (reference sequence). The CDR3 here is CASSPTTGVGINIQYF. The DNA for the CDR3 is TGTGCCAGCAGCCCTACTACAGGGGTGGGGATAAACATTCAGTACTTC.

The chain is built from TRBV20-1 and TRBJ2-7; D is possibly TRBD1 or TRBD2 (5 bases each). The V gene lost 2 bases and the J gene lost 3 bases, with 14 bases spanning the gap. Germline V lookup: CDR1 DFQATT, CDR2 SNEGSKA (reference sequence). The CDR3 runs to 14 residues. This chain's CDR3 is CSARTRDGHYEQYF. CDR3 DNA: TGCAGTGCTAGAACCCGGGACGGCCACTACGAGCAGTACTTC.

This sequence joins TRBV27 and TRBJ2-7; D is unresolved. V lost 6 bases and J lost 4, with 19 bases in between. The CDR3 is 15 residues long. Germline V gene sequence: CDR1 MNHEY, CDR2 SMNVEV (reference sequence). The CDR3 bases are TGTGCCAGCAGCTCTGCGTGGGGATCCTATTACGAGCAGTACTTC. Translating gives CASSSAWGSYYEQYF.

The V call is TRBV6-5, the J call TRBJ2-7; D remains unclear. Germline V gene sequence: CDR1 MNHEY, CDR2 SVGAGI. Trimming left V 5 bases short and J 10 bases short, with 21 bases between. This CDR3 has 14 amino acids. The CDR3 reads CASSPSKGPRAQYF. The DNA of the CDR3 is TGTGCCAGCAGTCCCTCTAAGGGCCCAAGGGCCCAGTACTTC.

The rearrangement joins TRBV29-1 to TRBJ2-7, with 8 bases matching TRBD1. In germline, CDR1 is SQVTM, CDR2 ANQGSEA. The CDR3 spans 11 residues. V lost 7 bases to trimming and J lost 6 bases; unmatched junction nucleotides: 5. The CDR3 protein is CSGATGVEQYF. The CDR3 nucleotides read TGCAGCGGGGCGACAGGGGTCGAGCAGTACTTC.

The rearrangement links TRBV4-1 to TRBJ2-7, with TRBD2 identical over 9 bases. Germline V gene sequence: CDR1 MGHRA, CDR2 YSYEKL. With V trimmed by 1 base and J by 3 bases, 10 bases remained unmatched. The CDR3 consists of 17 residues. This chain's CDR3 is CASSQGIAGETDYEQYF. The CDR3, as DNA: TGCGCCAGCAGCCAAGGGATAGCGGGAGAAACCGACTACGAGCAGTACTTC.

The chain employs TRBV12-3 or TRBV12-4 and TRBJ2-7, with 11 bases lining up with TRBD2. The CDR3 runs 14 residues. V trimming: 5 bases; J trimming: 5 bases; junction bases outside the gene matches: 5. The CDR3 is CASSQLAGVNEQYF. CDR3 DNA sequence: TGTGCCAGCAGTCAACTAGCGGGAGTGAACGAGCAGTACTTC.

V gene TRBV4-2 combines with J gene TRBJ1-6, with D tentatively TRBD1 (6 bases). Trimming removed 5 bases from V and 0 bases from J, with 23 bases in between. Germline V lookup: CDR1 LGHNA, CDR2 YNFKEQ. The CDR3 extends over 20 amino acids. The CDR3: CASSSEVGDRRSSYNSPLHF. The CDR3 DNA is TGTGCCAGCAGCTCCGAGGTGGGAGACAGGAGGAGCTCCTATAATTCACCCCTCCACTTT.